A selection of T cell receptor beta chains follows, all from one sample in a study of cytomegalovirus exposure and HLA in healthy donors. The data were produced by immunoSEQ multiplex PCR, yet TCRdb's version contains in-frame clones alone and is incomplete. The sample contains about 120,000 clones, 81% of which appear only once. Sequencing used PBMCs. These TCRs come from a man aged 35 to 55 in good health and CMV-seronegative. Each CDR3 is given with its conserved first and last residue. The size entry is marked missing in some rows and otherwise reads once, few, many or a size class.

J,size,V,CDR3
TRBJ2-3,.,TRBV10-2,CASRWTSGRTDTQYF
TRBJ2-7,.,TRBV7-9,CASSRPPKPGQLLYEQYF
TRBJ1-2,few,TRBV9,CASSSPGQGLFNYGYTF
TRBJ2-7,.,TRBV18,CASSPGPAGEQYF
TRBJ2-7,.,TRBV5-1,CASSLASGGNEQYF
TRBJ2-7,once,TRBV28,CASSPPFFSEQYF
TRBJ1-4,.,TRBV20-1,CSGGRIEKLFF
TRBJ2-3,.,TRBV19,CASSIVQTVPDTQYF
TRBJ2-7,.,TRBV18,CASKSGGGITYEQYF
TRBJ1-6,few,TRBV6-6,CASREDGEISPLHF
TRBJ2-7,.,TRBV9,CASSVSITIDGRDTEQYF